The 7 T cell receptor beta chains listed next were all sequenced from one sample in a study of T cells after yellow fever vaccination. TCRdb reanalysed the 5' RACE reads using MiXCR and keeps one entry per CDR3 protein. The sample shows under 150,000 distinct CDR3 sequences, 7.7% of them seen only once. This material consisted of CD4+ T cells sorted from PBMCs, taken 5 days after the yellow fever booster vaccination. The receptors stem from a man aged 30 to 39 who received the YFV17D yellow fever vaccine.

The table lists this clonotype with many counts. The chain uses TRBV7-6 and TRBJ1-2; D not resolved. V was trimmed by 1 base and J by 3 bases, leaving 6 bases between them. The CDR3 is made up of 13 amino acids. Germline-derived CDR1 and CDR2 are SGHVS and FNYEAQ. CDR3 coding DNA: TGTGCCAGCAGCTTAGAGCTGTACTATGGCTACACCTTC. It encodes CASSLELYYGYTF.

Ten or more counts support this clonotype. The gene calls are TRBV12-3 or TRBV12-4 and TRBJ2-1, with TRBD1 identical over 9 bases. This CDR3 spans 15 amino acids. Trimming removed 5 bases from V and 6 bases from J; junction bases left unmatched: 8. The CDR3 sequence: CASSLLTGGGNEQFF. In nucleotides, the CDR3 is TGTGCCAGCAGTCTTTTGACAGGGGGAGGCAATGAGCAGTTCTTC.

This clonotype has only a few counts. The chain carries TRBV14 and TRBJ1-2; D is ambiguous. Trimming took 1 base from V and 5 from J, leaving 11 bases between them. Germline CDR1 SGHDN, CDR2 FVKESK. This CDR3 spans 14 amino acids. CDR3 nucleotides: TGTGCCAGCAGCCAAGTCGGCCACCTTTATGGCTACACCTTC. Residues: CASSQVGHLYGYTF.

The sample holds many counts of this clonotype. The chain combines TRBV25-1 with TRBJ2-7; D perhaps matches TRBD1 (7 bases). CDR1 and CDR2 (germline): MGHDK, SYGVNS. The V gene lost 0 bases and the J gene lost 5 bases, with 17 bases spanning the gap. The CDR3 totals 16 residues. This CDR3 is CASSEYVAGGLHEQYF. As DNA, the CDR3 is TGTGCCAGCAGTGAATATGTCGCAGGGGGGTTACACGAGCAGTACTTC.

This clonotype was observed at least ten times. The V and J genes are TRBV7-9 and TRBJ2-7, with TRBD1 matching 7 bases. In germline, CDR1 is SEHNR, CDR2 FQNEAQ (reference sequence). J lost 6 bases, V lost 8 bases, and 7 bases had no gene match. The CDR3 has 12 residues. CDR3 loop: CASGKPGGEQYF. CDR3 in DNA: TGTGCCAGCGGCAAACCAGGGGGCGAGCAGTACTTC.

This clonotype was picked up many times. A read error may account for a junction end that differs from germline. This chain connects TRBV7-2 to TRBJ2-7, with 7 nucleotides matching TRBD2. CDR1 and CDR2 from the germline V gene are SGHTA and FQGNSA. CDR3 size: 14 residues. CDR3 nucleotides: TGTGCCAGCAGTGATCCGGGACTAACCTACGAGCAGCACTTC. Its translation is CASSDPGLTYEQHF.

The sample holds many counts of this clonotype. The CDR3 DNA reads TGCGCCAGCAGTGCCAGGGTCGGAGGCTCCTACAATGAGCAGTTCTTC. It specifies CASSARVGGSYNEQFF. The chain carries TRBV10-2 and TRBJ2-1; perhaps D is TRBD1 or TRBD2 (5 bases each). This CDR3 has 16 amino acids. V lost 4 bases and J lost 0, with 13 bases in between. From germline, CDR1 is WSHSY and CDR2 SAAADI.